This T cell receptor (beta chain) stems from a study of tumor-infiltrating lymphocytes in localized non-small cell lung cancer. The wider study: Several tumor histologies, both smoking statuses, and some post-neoadjuvant chemotherapy samples were included. Tumor tissue and non-adjacent uninvolved lung came from each patient. Overall study findings and caveats: Different pieces of the same tissue were used for each assay.

Trimming took off 1 base at V and 3 bases at J, with 11 bases between the two ends. This CDR3 is built from 14 residues. From germline, CDR1 is SGDLS and CDR2 YYNGEE. Produced via immunoSEQ multiplex PCR; TCRdb's table is partial and in-frame only. The table records tens of thousands of clones, 75% to 90% of them present only once. This clone showed up just a few times. No antigen is known for it. This TCR was recovered from a human donor with non-small cell lung cancer. The specimen sequenced was lung tumor tissue. V usage is TRBV9 and J usage is TRBJ2-7; D might be TRBD2 (5 bases). The CDR3 nucleotides read TGTGCCAGCAGCGTAACCGGGGTTGGCTACGAGCAGTACTTC. Amino acid sequence: CASSVTGVGYEQYF. Combining the CDR3 with reference TRBV9 and TRBJ2-7 gives the whole variable domain DSGVTQTPKHLITATGQRVTLRCSPRSGDLSVYWYQQSLDQGLQFLIQYYNGEERAKGNILERFSAQQFPDLHSELNLSSLELGDSALYFCASSVTGVGYEQYFGPGTRLTVT.